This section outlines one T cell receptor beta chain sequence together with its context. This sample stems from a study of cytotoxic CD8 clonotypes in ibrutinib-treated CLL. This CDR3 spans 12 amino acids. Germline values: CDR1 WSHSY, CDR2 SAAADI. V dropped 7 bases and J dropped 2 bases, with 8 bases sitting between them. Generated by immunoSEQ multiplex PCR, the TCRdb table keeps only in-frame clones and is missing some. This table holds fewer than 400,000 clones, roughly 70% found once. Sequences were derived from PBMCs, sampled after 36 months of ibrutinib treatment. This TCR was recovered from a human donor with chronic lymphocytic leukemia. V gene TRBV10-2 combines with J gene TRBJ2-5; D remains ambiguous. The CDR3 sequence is CASTSNQETQYF. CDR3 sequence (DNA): TGCGCCAGCACAAGTAATCAAGAGACCCAGTACTTC.